Below are 5 T cell receptor beta chains sequenced from a single sample in a study of identical twins (dated by TCRdb to 2015 to 2016). Preparation of the library involved 5' RACE. The sequencer was an Illumina HiSeq 2000. In TCRdb, the public reads were trimmed at Q25 with fastp and aligned with MiXCR, with productive beta chains retained. Rows are combined by CDR3 protein, so each entry shows the most common genes and DNA. The sample table lists roughly 750,000 distinct CDR3 sequences, over 20% of them with a count of one. The ten largest make up roughly 4% of the sample. This sample was shared with a second study, whose subject was T cells expressing NK-cell markers.

What was sequenced was PBMCs. All receptors come from a woman younger than 35 in good health.

As regards this clonotype: A much larger clone is a single base away; this may be a read error. The rearrangement links TRBV7-2 to TRBJ1-1; D gene unclear. The CDR3 runs to 14 residues. In germline, CDR1 is SGHTA, CDR2 FQGNSA. Trimming shortened V by 4 bases and J by 1 base, and 10 bases separated the two germline ends. The CDR3, as DNA: TGTGCCAGCAGCTCCTCTACTCGGAACACTGAAGCTTTCTTT. Translated, it gives CASSSSTRNTEAFF.

This clonotype was recorded at least ten times. The chain employs TRBV18 and TRBJ2-5; 7 bases line up with TRBD2. The germline V gene has CDR1 KGHSH and CDR2 LQKENI. Trimming at V came to 2 bases and at J to 2 bases, leaving 8 bases not matched to a gene. This CDR3 has 16 residues. The CDR3 nucleotides are TGTGCCAGCTCACCAAAGGAGGCTAGCGGTCAAGAGACCCAGTACTTC. It encodes CASSPKEASGQETQYF.

The chain employs TRBV6-5 and TRBJ2-1; D gene uncertain. This CDR3 has 13 residues. The V end lost 2 bases, the J end lost 7 bases, and 9 bases lay between the germline ends. Germline assignment: CDR1 MNHEY and CDR2 SVGAGI. CDR3 amino acids: CASSYAGPNEQFF. For the CDR3, the DNA is TGTGCCAGCAGTTACGCCGGGCCTAATGAGCAGTTCTTC.

This clonotype has at least ten counts. J is TRBJ1-1 and V is TRBV19, with 9 nucleotides matching TRBD1. CDR3 length: 14 residues. V lost 4 bases, J lost 5 bases, and 5 bases stayed unmatched. Germline loops: CDR1 LNHDA, CDR2 SQIVND (reference sequence). CDR3 nucleotides: TGTGCCAGTAGTAAACAGGGGGCGTTGACTGAAGCTTTCTTT. Amino acid sequence: CASSKQGALTEAFF. Looking up the rest from reference TRBV19 and TRBJ1-1 gives the full variable domain: DGGITQSPKYLFRKEGQNVTLSCEQNLNHDAMYWYRQDPGQGLRLIYYSQIVNDFQKGDIAEGYSVSREKKESFPLTVTSAQKNPTAFYLCASSKQGALTEAFFGQGTRLTVV.

This clonotype has just a few counts. This chain links TRBV7-9 with TRBJ2-2; D is perhaps TRBD2 (5 bases). Trimming took 4 bases from V and 7 from J, leaving 10 bases between them. This CDR3 comprises 13 residues. CDR1 and CDR2 from the germline V gene are SEHNR and FQNEAQ (reference sequence). The CDR3 loop is CASSYRERGELFF. The CDR3 coding sequence is TGTGCCAGCAGCTATAGGGAGCGCGGGGAGCTGTTTTTT.